This is a list of T cell receptor beta chains from one sample in a study of OX40 agonist ivuxolimab in advanced cancers. This table comes from immunoSEQ multiplex PCR, and its TCRdb copy is limited to in-frame clones, with some not included. Of more than 45,000 clones listed, under 85% are singletons. Sequencing used CD4+ or CD8+ T cells sorted from blood, obtained in a trial of the OX40 agonist ivuxolimab. Receptor source: an adult with an advanced solid tumor such as melanoma, head and neck, liver or kidney cancer. The conserved cysteine and the conserved F or W are not part of the CDR3 here. Rows may omit the clone size; those that give it use once, few, many or a size class.

CDR3	size	V	J
ASNHANTGELF	.	TRBV7-6	TRBJ2-2
ASSFSLAGVNEQF	.	TRBV11-2	TRBJ2-1
ASSLARGGGEQF	.	TRBV7-2	TRBJ2-1
AGTGGNTIY	.	TRBV6-6	TRBJ1-3
AISVNYGYT	.	TRBV10-3	TRBJ1-2
ASSIEGTASSYEQY	.	TRBV19	TRBJ2-7
ASSLTGGKTEAF	.	TRBV7-9	TRBJ1-1
ASSPGLKETQY	.	TRBV18	TRBJ2-5
ASSLERGSSDTQY	once	TRBV7-9	TRBJ2-3
ASSPTGYNGYT	.	TRBV5-1	TRBJ1-2
ASSLVVGSSGANVLT	.	TRBV7-6	TRBJ2-6
ASSLDGTMNTEAF	.	TRBV5-1	TRBJ1-1
ASSGGSKVSPLH	.	TRBV9	TRBJ1-6
ASSDTGHHSGNTIY	.	TRBV7-9	TRBJ1-3
ASSPKDREYYEQY	few	TRBV5-6	TRBJ2-7
ASSSTPGTGKTGELF	.	TRBV27	TRBJ2-2
ASRRAELQETQY	few	TRBV2	TRBJ2-5
ASSVYGLNEETQY	.	TRBV9	TRBJ2-5
ASSVQGTDTQY	.	TRBV7-2	TRBJ2-3
ASSLALGQGDGYT	.	TRBV5-1	TRBJ1-2
ASSNGPSPRYGYT	few	TRBV5-6	TRBJ1-2
ASSTPQWSQETQY	.	TRBV7-6	TRBJ2-5
AWSTLGVNYGYT	.	TRBV30	TRBJ1-2
ASSLGTGTEAF	once	TRBV5-1	TRBJ1-1
ASSDIASTDTQY	.	TRBV25-1	TRBJ2-3
ASSLGSANEAF	.	TRBV5-1	TRBJ1-1
ASSQGRLNTEAF	.	TRBV11-1	TRBJ1-1
ASRVGGLTGELF	.	TRBV5-1	TRBJ2-2
ASSMLQGRAF	.	TRBV19	TRBJ1-1
ASSWGAVGGRSEAF	once	TRBV6-5	TRBJ1-1
ASSTQFVDGYT	once	TRBV19	TRBJ1-2
ASSFWTGLQLSYEQY	few	TRBV7-2	TRBJ2-7
ASVMPGGSSPLH	.	TRBV6-1	TRBJ1-6
ASSGRSYEQY	few	TRBV9	TRBJ2-7
ASSLVAGGTDTQY	once	TRBV7-9	TRBJ2-3
ASSLDLSGPKY	once	TRBV7-2	TRBJ2-5
ASYGRGGGTQY	.	TRBV2	TRBJ2-3